The rows below give T cell receptor beta chains drawn from one sample of a study of technical replicates of blood from a few donors. The method was immunoSEQ multiplex PCR; TCRdb's version includes in-frame clones alone and lacks a portion of them. The sample holds tens of thousands of clones; about 91% are singletons and the top ten take approximately 0.25%. The sample consisted of T cells isolated from PBMCs. The receptors come from a human donor in good health. The CDR3 runs from the conserved cysteine through the conserved F or W. D genes are given only for firm matches. The listing skips clone size in some rows; elsewhere it reads once, few, many or a size class.

size	V	J	D	CDR3	DNA
-	TRBV25-1	TRBJ2-2	TRBD2	CASSEYRSGGVNTGELFF	TGTGCCAGCAGTGAATATCGAAGCGGGGGGGTTAACACCGGGGAGCTGTTTTTT
-	TRBV5-6	TRBJ2-7	TRBD1	CASSLLGTAEF	TGTGCCAGCAGCTTGTTAGGGACAGCGGAGTTC
-	TRBV6-1	TRBJ2-7	TRBD2	CASRGEIVSYEQYF	TGTGCCAGCCGGGGGGAGATAGTCTCCTACGAGCAGTACTTC
-	TRBV30	TRBJ1-4	TRBD1	CAWSGQNRGATNEKLFF	TGTGCCTGGAGTGGGCAAAACAGGGGCGCAACTAATGAAAAACTGTTTTTT
once	TRBV18	TRBJ2-7	-	CASSPSSRGYEQYF	TGTGCCAGCTCACCTTCCAGCCGGGGATACGAGCAGTACTTC
-	TRBV27	TRBJ1-2	TRBD1	CASSLNRGTYGYTF	TGTGCCAGCAGTTTGAACAGGGGAACCTATGGCTACACCTTC
once	TRBV29-1	TRBJ2-5	-	CSVGQPQETQYF	TGCAGCGTTGGACAGCCCCAAGAGACCCAGTACTTC
-	TRBV7-9	TRBJ1-1	TRBD1	CASSPRTGGVGFF	TGTGCCAGCAGTCCTAGGACAGGCGGCGTAGGATTCTTT
-	TRBV7-6	TRBJ1-2	-	CASSLGTSYGYTF	TGTGCCAGCAGCTTGGGGACAAGCTATGGCTACACCTTC
-	TRBV5-1	TRBJ2-5	TRBD2	CASSLVLAGGSFGETQYF	TGCGCCAGCAGCTTGGTTCTAGCGGGAGGGTCCTTTGGGGAGACCCAGTACTTC
-	TRBV6-5	TRBJ1-5	TRBD1	CASRPGQGVNQPQHF	TGTGCCAGCAGACCCGGACAGGGGGTTAATCAGCCCCAGCATTTT
-	TRBV10-3	TRBJ2-3	-	CAISIEADTQYF	TGTGCCATCAGTATAGAGGCAGATACGCAGTATTTT
-	TRBV25-1	TRBJ2-5	TRBD2	CASSDRTSGTETQYF	TGTGCCAGCAGTGATAGGACTAGCGGGACCGAGACCCAGTACTTC
-	TRBV10-2	TRBJ2-1	TRBD2	CASSSFTLAGNEQFF	TGCGCCAGCAGTTCTTTCACCCTAGCGGGTAATGAGCAGTTCTTC
-	TRBV6-1	TRBJ2-2	TRBD1	CASSDGQGEVTGELFF	TGTGCCAGCAGTGACGGACAGGGCGAAGTAACCGGGGAGCTGTTTTTT
-	TRBV7-6	TRBJ2-5	-	CASSSAETQYF	TGTGCCAGCAGCTCTGCGGAGACCCAGTACTTC
once	TRBV6-5	TRBJ1-5	TRBD1	CASSQETGGLHPQHF	TGTGCCAGCAGCCAGGAGACAGGGGGCCTTCATCCCCAGCATTTT
once	TRBV11-3	TRBJ2-2	-	CASSLEFGLGNTGELFF	TGTGCCAGCAGCCTAGAGTTCGGGTTGGGGAACACCGGGGAGCTGTTTTTT
-	TRBV21-1	TRBJ1-2	-	CAGQQGWDYGYTF	TGTGCCGGCCAGCAGGGTTGGGACTATGGCTACACCTTC
-	TRBV5-4	TRBJ2-1	TRBD2	CASSPTSGRAEFGEQFF	TGTGCCAGCAGCCCTACTAGCGGGAGGGCCGAGTTCGGTGAGCAGTTCTTC
-	TRBV5-1	TRBJ2-5	-	CASSLGHGETQYF	TGCGCCAGCAGCTTGGGACATGGAGAGACCCAGTACTTC
-	TRBV6-1	TRBJ2-1	-	CASSSINEQFF	TGTGCCAGCAGTTCTATAAATGAGCAGTTCTTC
-	TRBV11-2	TRBJ2-7	TRBD2	CASSPRLADKTYEQYF	TGTGCCAGCAGTCCTAGACTAGCGGATAAAACCTACGAGCAGTACTTC
-	TRBV18	TRBJ1-1	-	CASSPFGTSQAEAFF	TGTGCCAGCTCACCATTTGGGACATCACAGGCGGAAGCTTTCTTT
-	TRBV7-9	TRBJ2-7	TRBD1	CASSLINRGSYEQYF	TGTGCCAGCAGCTTAATAAACAGGGGTTCCTACGAGCAGTACTTC
few	TRBV28	TRBJ2-1	TRBD2	CASSLWLAGDEQFF	TGTGCCAGCAGTTTATGGCTAGCGGGAGATGAGCAGTTCTTC
-	TRBV29-1	TRBJ2-7	TRBD1	CSVERDSPYEQYF	TGCAGCGTGGAAAGGGACAGTCCCTACGAGCAGTACTTC
-	TRBV7-9	TRBJ1-5	-	CASSKTGTSNQPQHF	TGTGCCAGCAGCAAAACCGGGACAAGTAATCAGCCCCAGCATTTT
-	TRBV14	TRBJ2-5	-	CASSQTGHPQETQYF	TGTGCCAGCAGCCAAACGGGACACCCCCAAGAGACCCAGTACTTC
-	TRBV11-2	TRBJ2-2	TRBD1	CASSLSPTGGLNTGELFF	TGTGCCAGCAGCCTAAGCCCGACAGGGGGCCTTAACACCGGGGAGCTGTTTTTT
-	TRBV19	TRBJ1-2	TRBD1	CASTLAGTGFNYGYTF	TGTGCCAGTACCCTGGCCGGGACAGGCTTTAACTATGGCTACACCTTC
once	TRBV6-1	TRBJ1-5	-	CASSERRGGSNQPQHF	TGTGCCAGCAGTGAGCGAAGGGGAGGAAGCAATCAGCCCCAGCATTTT
once	TRBV14	TRBJ1-2	-	CASSQGRRPENPDYGYTF	TGTGCCAGCAGCCAAGGGAGGAGACCAGAAAACCCAGATTATGGCTACACCTTC
once	TRBV23-1	TRBJ2-7	TRBD2	CASSQSLGGPSYEQYF	TGCGCCAGCAGTCAATCTCTGGGAGGGCCCTCCTACGAGCAGTACTTC
-	TRBV29-1	TRBJ2-1	-	CSGGLYNEQFF	TGCAGCGGAGGACTTTACAATGAGCAGTTCTTC
-	TRBV12-5	TRBJ1-5	-	CASGPTGYSQPQHF	TGTGCTAGTGGTCCGACAGGCTACAGTCAGCCCCAGCATTTT
-	TRBV6-1	TRBJ1-5	-	CASSEAYQPQHF	TGTGCCAGCAGTGAAGCCTATCAGCCCCAGCATTTT
-	TRBV5-6	TRBJ2-1	-	CASSFPMDSLSYNEQFF	TGTGCCAGCAGCTTCCCCATGGACAGCCTATCCTACAATGAGCAGTTCTTC
once	TRBV29-1	TRBJ2-2	TRBD2	CSLAGEGGELFF	TGCAGTTTAGCGGGAGAGGGCGGGGAGCTGTTTTTT
-	TRBV6-6	TRBJ1-5	-	CASTETGLFRNQPQHF	TGTGCCAGCACCGAAACGGGACTGTTTCGCAATCAGCCCCAGCATTTT
-	TRBV5-1	TRBJ2-3	TRBD2	CASSFGSAGGTDTQYF	TGCGCCAGCAGCTTCGGGTCGGCGGGAGGCACAGATACGCAGTATTTT
-	TRBV5-4	TRBJ2-2	-	CASSLDSGNTGELFF	TGTGCCAGCAGCTTAGATTCGGGAAACACCGGGGAGCTGTTTTTT
-	TRBV27	TRBJ1-2	TRBD1	CASSFDRGGDGYTF	TGTGCCAGCAGTTTCGACAGGGGCGGCGATGGCTACACCTTC
-	TRBV5-6	TRBJ1-3	-	CASSPPSGNTIYF	TGTGCCAGCAGCCCACCCAGTGGAAACACCATATATTTT
-	TRBV2	TRBJ2-7	-	CASSERGFNEQYF	TGTGCCAGCAGTGAGAGAGGGTTTAACGAGCAGTACTTC
-	TRBV6-1	TRBJ1-5	-	CASSVQGYSNQPQHF	TGTGCCAGCAGTGTACAGGGCTATAGCAATCAGCCCCAGCATTTT
-	TRBV6-1	TRBJ2-2	TRBD2	CASSALAGGNTGELFF	TGTGCCAGCAGTGCACTAGCGGGAGGGAACACCGGGGAGCTGTTTTTT
-	TRBV5-1	TRBJ2-7	TRBD1	CASSDPGQGDYEQYF	TGCGCCAGCAGTGATCCGGGACAGGGGGACTACGAGCAGTACTTC
-	TRBV30	TRBJ2-6	-	CAWTPGSNVLTF	TGTGCCTGGACCCCAGGCTCCAACGTCCTGACTTTC